The clone carrying this T cell receptor (beta chain) was seen once. The data are from a study of shared clonotypes between healthy human individuals. The CDR3 has 16 amino acids. Germline CDR1 reads MDHEN; CDR2 reads SYDVKM. V was pared by 6 bases and J by 5 bases, with 10 bases of the junction left unmatched. Several immunoSEQ 96-well plates shared each subset's DNA, each plate a replicate. The table came from immunoSEQ multiplex PCR; TCRdb's copy has only in-frame clones and leaves some out. The table records roughly 520,000 clones, 90% to 97% of them present only once. Input material: naive CD4+ T cells sorted from blood. Documented subset: CD45RA+ positively selected. V usage is TRBV28 and J usage is TRBJ2-1; 10 bases line up with TRBD2. The clonotype was recovered from a woman aged 25 to 45 in good health. CDR3 amino acids: CASSSSWTSGHNEQFF. The CDR3 nucleotides are TGTGCCAGCAGCTCCTCGTGGACTAGCGGTCACAATGAGCAGTTCTTC.